What follows describes a single T cell receptor beta chain. What it binds is not known. The CDR3 is 13 residues long. V lost 5 bases, J lost 3 bases, and 10 bases lay in between. An Oncomine TCR Beta short-read assay was used to sequence the DNA from cultured CD4+ T cells. TCRdb processed the PCR reads anew with MiXCR; each CDR3 protein has one entry. The sample has about 10,000 distinct CDR3 sequences; 30% are singletons. The record originates from a study of vaccination and CD4 T cells after COVID-19. Study in general: A median of around 73 days (range 14 to 241) separated dose two from the taking of post-vaccine samples.

Treatment indicated: approximately nine-day PBMC culture with coronavirus spike peptide pools or control peptides (ViraFEST assay). Expansion of antigen-specific T cells with peptide pools by ViraFEST preceded sequencing of TCRs. The clonotype originates from a human donor who had recovered from COVID-19. The genes are TRBV12-3 or TRBV12-4 and TRBJ1-2; D may be TRBD1 (5 bases). The source material was CD4+ T cells from blood, cultured in vitro, sampled after SARS-CoV-2 vaccination. The CDR3 DNA is TGTGCCAGCAGTCTAGGGGAGCACTATGGCTACACCTTC. It yields the protein CASSLGEHYGYTF.